The 14 T cell receptor beta chains reported below all come from one sample, sequenced in a study of blood T cell repertoires in COVID-19. Clones were read by immunoSEQ multiplex PCR, and TCRdb kept only the in-frame ones, dropping some. This sample has 250,000 or so clones; 85% to 90% occur once, and the top ten carry about 7.1%. The sample comprised peripheral blood. The receptor set was obtained from a woman aged 70-85 years with active or convalescent COVID-19.

This clone was recorded once. The chain uses TRBV5-1 and TRBJ2-7, with 7 positions matching TRBD2. The CDR3 is 15 amino acids. J was trimmed by 2 bases and V by 0 bases; bases with no gene match: 5. The germline V gene has CDR1 SGHRS and CDR2 YFSETQ. The CDR3 coding sequence is TGCGCCAGCAGCTTGGCGGGCGGGGGTCCCTACGAGCAGTACTTC. Translating gives CASSLAGGGPYEQYF.

As to this clone: Other nucleotide sequences from this sample produce the same CDR3. The chain is built from TRBV5-1 and TRBJ1-1, with a possible D match to TRBD1 (5 bases). V lost 2 bases to trimming and J lost 2 bases, with 7 bases between them. Looked up from germline, CDR1 is SGHRS and CDR2 is YFSETQ. This CDR3 has 13 amino acids. CDR3 region: CASSLQDNTEAFF. The CDR3, as DNA: TGCGCCAGCAGCTTACAGGACAACACTGAAGCTTTCTTT.

The V and J genes are TRBV6-5 and TRBJ1-5; D call uncertain. Trimming left V 5 bases short and J 3 bases short, with 11 bases between. Per the germline V gene, CDR1 is MNHEY and CDR2 is SVGAGI. CDR3 length: 14 residues. The CDR3 DNA follows: TGTGCCAGCAGTACTATCCAAGCCAATCAGCCCCAGCATTTT. This sequence encodes CASSTIQANQPQHF.

This chain links TRBV5-4 with TRBJ2-3; 7 positions match TRBD1. The CDR3 contains 15 residues. Germline V CDR1 and CDR2: SGHNT, YYREEE (reference sequence). J was trimmed by 1 base and V by 4 bases; bases with no gene match: 6. CDR3 sequence (DNA): TGTGCCAGCAGCAGGGGGCAGGTCGGCACAGATACGCAGTATTTT. Protein: CASSRGQVGTDTQYF. Complete variable domain (other parts from reference TRBV5-4 and TRBJ2-3): ETGVTQSPTHLIKTRGQQVTLRCSSQSGHNTVSWYQQALGQGPQFIFQYYREEENGRGNFPPRFSGLQFPNYSSELNVNALELDDSALYLCASSRGQVGTDTQYFGPGTRLTVL.

The chain employs TRBV27 and TRBJ1-2; no clear D. The V end lost 5 bases, the J end lost 4 bases, and 11 bases lay between the germline ends. The CDR3 length is 13 residues. Germline V CDR1 and CDR2: MNHEY, SMNVEV (reference sequence). CDR3 bases: TGTGCCAGCAGTCCAATTGGGAGCTATGGCTACACCTTC. This gives the protein CASSPIGSYGYTF.

The V gene is TRBV4-3, the J gene TRBJ2-3; 8 bases match TRBD2. This CDR3 comprises 16 residues. The germline V gene encodes CDR1 LGHNA and CDR2 YSLEER. V was clipped by 0 bases and J by 6 bases; unmatched bases: 8. The CDR3 nucleotides are TGCGCCAGCAGCCAAGATGAGGGACTAGGTTTGGATACGCAGTATTTT. Translating it yields CASSQDEGLGLDTQYF.

The chain recombines TRBV7-9 with TRBJ1-1, with a weak D call TRBD1 (6 bases). Germline V gene lookup returns CDR1 SEHNR and CDR2 FQNEAQ (reference sequence). This CDR3 has 14 amino acids. V shed 6 bases and J shed 4 bases, with 15 bases lying between them. The CDR3 DNA is TGTGCCAGCAGGTATCCGGGACAAAGCACTGAAGCTTTCTTT. It is translated as CASRYPGQSTEAFF. Together with reference TRBV7-9 and TRBJ1-1, the CDR3 gives the full variable domain: DTGVSQNPRHKITKRGQNVTFRCDPISEHNRLYWYRQTLGQGPEFLTYFQNEAQLEKSRLLSDRFSAERPKGSFSTLEIQRTEQGDSAMYLCASRYPGQSTEAFFGQGTRLTVV.

J is TRBJ1-2 and V is TRBV3-1 (or the pseudogene TRBV3-2), with D hard to call. The CDR3 covers 13 residues. Per germline, CDR1 LGHDT and CDR2 YNNKEL (reference sequence). Trimming shortened V by 4 bases and J by 2 bases, and 8 bases separated the two germline ends. CDR3 amino acids: CASSPRGNYGYTF. The CDR3 DNA reads as TGTGCCAGCAGCCCCCGGGGAAACTATGGCTACACCTTC.

This clone was recorded once. This chain links TRBV12-3 or TRBV12-4 with TRBJ1-2; D uncertain. The CDR3 runs 13 residues. With 4 bases removed from V and 6 bases from J, the gap between germline ends came to 12 bases. The CDR3 DNA reads as TGTGCCAGCAGTTCCCCTGCGGGCCATGGCTACACCTTC. Its protein product is CASSSPAGHGYTF.

CDR3 bases: TGTGCCAGCAGCCCACGGACAGGGGTTTTATCGTACGGTGAGCAGTTCTTC. Amino acid sequence: CASSPRTGVLSYGEQFF. The chain uses TRBV7-3 and TRBJ2-1; 9 nucleotides agree with TRBD1. The CDR3 totals 17 residues. The germline CDR1 and CDR2 sequences are SGHTA and FQGTGA. V gave up 5 bases and J gave up 9 bases; unmatched junction bases: 17.

This clone was seen once. This chain connects TRBV11-2 to TRBJ1-4, with D perhaps matching TRBD1 (5 bases). V lost 4 bases and J 6 bases, leaving 12 bases between the germline ends. Germline values: CDR1 SGHAT, CDR2 FQNNGV. The CDR3 has 14 residues. CDR3 residues: CASSSGRLDEKLFF. For the CDR3, the DNA is TGTGCCAGCAGCTCAGGGAGGTTGGATGAAAAACTGTTTTTT.

This clone was counted only a few times. V usage is TRBV2 and J usage is TRBJ1-5, with D unresolved. CDR1 and CDR2 from the germline V gene are SNHLY and FYNNEI. V lost 7 bases, J lost 5 bases, and 12 bases lay in between. The CDR3 is 13 amino acids. This chain's CDR3 is CASTRRRDQPQHF. CDR3 sequence (DNA): TGTGCCAGCACCCGACGGAGAGATCAGCCCCAGCATTTT.

The chain combines TRBV18 with TRBJ1-4; 10 positions agree with TRBD1. The V and J ends lost 7 bases and 8 bases, in that order; junction bases with no gene match: 7. CDR3 size: 14 residues. Germline loops: CDR1 KGHSH, CDR2 LQKENI. In DNA form, the CDR3 reads TGTGCCAGCTGCCCGGGACAGGGGATAGAAAAACTGTTTTTT. Translated: CASCPGQGIEKLFF. The full variable domain, with the rest looked up from reference TRBV18 and TRBJ1-4, is NAGVMQNPRHLVRRRGQEARLRCSPMKGHSHVYWYRQLPEEGLKFMVYLQKENIIDESGMPKERFSAEFPKEGPSILRIQQVVRGDSAAYFCASCPGQGIEKLFFGSGTQLSVL.

This clone appeared once. The chain couples TRBV3-1 (or the pseudogene TRBV3-2) to TRBJ1-5; 8 bases fit TRBD1. Germline-derived CDR1 and CDR2 are LGHDT and YNNKEL (reference sequence). Germline trimming cut 1 base from V and 5 bases from J; bases unmatched to any gene: 1. The CDR3 spans 14 residues. The CDR3 loop reads CASSQGTGHQPQHF. DNA of the CDR3: TGTGCCAGCAGCCAAGGGACAGGGCATCAGCCCCAGCATTTT.